These 3 T cell receptor beta chains originate from one sample sequenced in a study of blood T cell repertoires in COVID-19. Clones were read by immunoSEQ multiplex PCR, and TCRdb kept only the in-frame ones, dropping some. Among roughly 380,000 clones listed, approximately 89% were seen once. The sequenced sample was peripheral blood. Every receptor here comes from a woman aged 60-75 years with COVID-19, enrolled during active disease.

The chain employs TRBV11-3 and TRBJ2-3; no clear D. This CDR3 contains 14 residues. Germline V gives CDR1 SGHNT, CDR2 YENEEA. Trimming took off 5 bases at V and 0 bases at J, with 9 bases between the two ends. CDR3 residues: CASSPTRSTDTQYF. CDR3 nucleotide sequence: TGTGCCAGCAGCCCGACACGTAGCACAGATACGCAGTATTTT. Based on the CDR3 plus reference TRBV11-3 and TRBJ2-3, the full variable domain is EAGVVQSPRYKIIEKKQPVAFWCNPISGHNTLYWYLQNLGQGPELLIRYENEEAVDDSQLPKDRFSAERLKGVDSTLKIQPAELGDSAVYLCASSPTRSTDTQYFGPGTRLTVL.

J is TRBJ2-3 and V is TRBV7-2; D might be TRBD2 (6 bases). Germline V gene lookup returns CDR1 SGHTA and CDR2 FQGNSA. Deletions cut 4 bases from V and 5 bases from J, with 10 bases between. The CDR3 has 13 amino acids. CDR3 sequence (DNA): TGTGCCAGCAGCTCTACGGGGGTAGATACGCAGTATTTT. Its translation is CASSSTGVDTQYF.

The chain employs TRBV4-1 and TRBJ1-6, with 10 positions matching TRBD1. CDR1 and CDR2 (germline): MGHRA, YSYEKL. The CDR3 sequence is 17 residues long. The ends lost 0 bases at V and 7 bases at J; junction bases unmatched: 6. CDR3 sequence (DNA): TGCGCCAGCAGCCAAGAAAATCCGGGACAGGGGAATTCACCCCTCCACTTT. Residues: CASSQENPGQGNSPLHF.